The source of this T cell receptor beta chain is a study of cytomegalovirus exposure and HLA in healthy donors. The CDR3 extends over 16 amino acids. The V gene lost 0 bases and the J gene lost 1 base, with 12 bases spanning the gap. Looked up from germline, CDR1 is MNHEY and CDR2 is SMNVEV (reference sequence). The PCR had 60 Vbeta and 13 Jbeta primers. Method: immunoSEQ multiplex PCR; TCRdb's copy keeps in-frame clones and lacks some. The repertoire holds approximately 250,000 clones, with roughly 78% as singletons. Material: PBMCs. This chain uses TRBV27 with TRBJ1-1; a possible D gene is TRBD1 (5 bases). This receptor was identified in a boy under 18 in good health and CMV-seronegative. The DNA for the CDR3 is TGTGCCAGCAGTTTATCCCCCCCAGGGCAGAACACTGAAGCTTTCTTT. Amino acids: CASSLSPPGQNTEAFF.